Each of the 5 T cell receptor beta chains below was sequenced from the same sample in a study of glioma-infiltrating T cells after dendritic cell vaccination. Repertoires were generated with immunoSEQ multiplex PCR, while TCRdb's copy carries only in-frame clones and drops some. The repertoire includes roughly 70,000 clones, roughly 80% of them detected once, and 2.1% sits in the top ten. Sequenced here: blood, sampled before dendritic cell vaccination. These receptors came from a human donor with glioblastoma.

DNA of the CDR3: TGTGCCAGCAGTTACTCAGGCGGGTTCTCTGGAAACACCATATATTTT. The encoded protein is CASSYSGGFSGNTIYF. The V gene is TRBV6-5, the J gene TRBJ1-3; D is unresolved. Germline CDR1 and CDR2: MNHEY and SVGAGI. There are 16 residues in the CDR3. The V and J ends lost 0 bases and 0 bases respectively, with 9 bases between them.

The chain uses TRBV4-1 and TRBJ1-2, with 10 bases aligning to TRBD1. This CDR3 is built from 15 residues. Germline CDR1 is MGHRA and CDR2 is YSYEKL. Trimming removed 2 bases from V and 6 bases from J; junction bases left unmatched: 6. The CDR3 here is CASSQNRQGANGYTF. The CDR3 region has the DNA TGCGCCAGCAGCCAAAACCGACAGGGGGCGAATGGCTACACCTTC.

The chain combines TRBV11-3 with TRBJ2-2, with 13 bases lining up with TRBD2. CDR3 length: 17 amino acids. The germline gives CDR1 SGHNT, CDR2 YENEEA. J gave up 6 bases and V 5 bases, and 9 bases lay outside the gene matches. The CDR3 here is CASSKGTSGMISGELFF. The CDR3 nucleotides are TGTGCCAGCAGCAAAGGGACTAGCGGGATGATCTCCGGGGAGCTGTTTTTT.

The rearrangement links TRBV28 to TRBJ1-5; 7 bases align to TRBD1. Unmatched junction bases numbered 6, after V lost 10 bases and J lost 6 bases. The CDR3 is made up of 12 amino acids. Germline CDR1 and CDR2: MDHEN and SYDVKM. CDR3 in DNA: TGTGCCACCTCGACAGGGCTTCAGCCCCAGCATTTT. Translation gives CATSTGLQPQHF.

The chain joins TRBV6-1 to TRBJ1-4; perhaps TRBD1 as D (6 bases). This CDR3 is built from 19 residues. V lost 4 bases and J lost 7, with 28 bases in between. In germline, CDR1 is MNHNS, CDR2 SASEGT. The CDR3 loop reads CASSALRGGAGPRREKLFF. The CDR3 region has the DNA TGTGCCAGCAGTGCACTTCGGGGGGGCGCAGGGCCCCGGCGTGAAAAACTGTTTTTT.